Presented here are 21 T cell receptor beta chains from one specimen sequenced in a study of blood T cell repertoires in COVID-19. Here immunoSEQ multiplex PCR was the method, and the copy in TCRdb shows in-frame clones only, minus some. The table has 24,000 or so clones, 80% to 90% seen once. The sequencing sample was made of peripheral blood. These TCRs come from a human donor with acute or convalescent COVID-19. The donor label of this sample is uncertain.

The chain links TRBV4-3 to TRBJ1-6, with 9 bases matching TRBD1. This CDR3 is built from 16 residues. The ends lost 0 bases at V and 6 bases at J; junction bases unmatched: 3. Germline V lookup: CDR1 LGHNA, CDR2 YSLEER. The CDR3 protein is CASSQDGTGTNSPLHF. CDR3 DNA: TGCGCCAGCAGCCAAGATGGGACAGGGACTAATTCACCCCTCCACTTT.

CDR3 loop: CATSSRGLAGYEQYF. DNA of the CDR3: TGTGCCACCAGCTCCCGTGGACTAGCGGGATACGAGCAGTACTTC. The V and J genes are TRBV15 and TRBJ2-7; 12 bases are shared with TRBD2. CDR1 is LNHNV, CDR2 YYDKDF, per germline (reference sequence). The CDR3 length is 15 residues. The J segment lost 4 bases and the V segment lost 5 bases, leaving 6 bases of the junction unmatched.

The CDR3 spells CASSPQRGEQYF. The CDR3 DNA is TGTGCCAGCAGTCCGCAAAGGGGGGAGCAGTACTTC. The rearrangement links TRBV6-6 to TRBJ2-7, with D possibly being TRBD1 (6 bases). The CDR3 contains 12 residues. The ends were cut back, 5 bases at V and 7 bases at J, with 12 bases in the middle. Germline V gene data show CDR1 as MNHNY and CDR2 as SVGAGI (reference sequence).

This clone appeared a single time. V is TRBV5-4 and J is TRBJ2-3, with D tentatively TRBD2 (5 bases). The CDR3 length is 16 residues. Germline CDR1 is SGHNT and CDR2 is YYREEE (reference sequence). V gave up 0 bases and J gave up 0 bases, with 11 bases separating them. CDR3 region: CASSLGPGESTDTQYF. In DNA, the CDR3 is TGTGCCAGCAGCTTGGGGCCCGGGGAGAGCACAGATACGCAGTATTTT.

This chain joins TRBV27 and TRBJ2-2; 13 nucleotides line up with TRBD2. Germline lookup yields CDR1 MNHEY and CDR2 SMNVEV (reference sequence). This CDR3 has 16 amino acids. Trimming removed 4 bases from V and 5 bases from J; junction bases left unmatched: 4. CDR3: CASSWTSGRGTGELFF. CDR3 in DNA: TGTGCCAGCAGTTGGACTAGCGGGAGAGGGACCGGGGAGCTGTTTTTT.

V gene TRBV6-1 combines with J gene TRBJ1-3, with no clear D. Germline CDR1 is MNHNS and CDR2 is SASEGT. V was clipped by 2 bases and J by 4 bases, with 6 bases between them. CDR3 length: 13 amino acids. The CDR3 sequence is CASSENQGNTIYF. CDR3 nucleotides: TGTGCCAGCAGTGAAAACCAGGGAAACACCATATATTTT.

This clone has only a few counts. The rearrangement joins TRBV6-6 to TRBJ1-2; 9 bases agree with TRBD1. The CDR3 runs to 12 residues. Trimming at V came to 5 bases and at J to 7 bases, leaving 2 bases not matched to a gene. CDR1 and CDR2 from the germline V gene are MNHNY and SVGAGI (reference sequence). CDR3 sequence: CASSKGQGGYTF. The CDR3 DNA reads TGTGCCAGCAGTAAGGGACAGGGTGGCTACACCTTC.

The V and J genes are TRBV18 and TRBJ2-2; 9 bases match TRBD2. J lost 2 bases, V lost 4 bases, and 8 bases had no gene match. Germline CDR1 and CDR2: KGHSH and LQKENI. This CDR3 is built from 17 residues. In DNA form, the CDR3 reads TGTGCCAGCTCACGCACAGGACTAGCGACTAACACCGGGGAGCTGTTTTTT. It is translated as CASSRTGLATNTGELFF.

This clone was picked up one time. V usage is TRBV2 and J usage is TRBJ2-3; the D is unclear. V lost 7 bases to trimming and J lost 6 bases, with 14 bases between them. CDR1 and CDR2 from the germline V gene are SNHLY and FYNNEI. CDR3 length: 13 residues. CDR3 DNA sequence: TGTGCCAGCATCAAGGCGAACGGGGATACGCAGTATTTT. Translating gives CASIKANGDTQYF. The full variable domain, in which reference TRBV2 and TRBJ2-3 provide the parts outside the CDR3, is EPEVTQTPSHQVTQMGQEVILRCVPISNHLYFYWYRQILGQKVEFLVSFYNNEISEKSEIFDDQFSVERPDGSNFTLKIRSTKLEDSAMYFCASIKANGDTQYFGPGTRLTVL.

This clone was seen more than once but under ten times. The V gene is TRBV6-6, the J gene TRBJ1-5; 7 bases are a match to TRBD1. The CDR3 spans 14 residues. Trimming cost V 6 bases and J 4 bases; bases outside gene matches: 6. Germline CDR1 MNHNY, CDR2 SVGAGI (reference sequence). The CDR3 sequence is CASRTQGDNQPQHF. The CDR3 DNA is TGTGCCAGCAGGACTCAGGGGGATAATCAGCCCCAGCATTTT.

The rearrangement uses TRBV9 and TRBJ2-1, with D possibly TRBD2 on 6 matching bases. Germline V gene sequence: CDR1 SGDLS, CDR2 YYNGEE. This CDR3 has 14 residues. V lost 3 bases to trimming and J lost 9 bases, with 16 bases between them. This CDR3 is CASSGGDLVSEQFF. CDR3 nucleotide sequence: TGTGCCAGCAGCGGAGGGGACTTAGTAAGTGAGCAGTTCTTC.

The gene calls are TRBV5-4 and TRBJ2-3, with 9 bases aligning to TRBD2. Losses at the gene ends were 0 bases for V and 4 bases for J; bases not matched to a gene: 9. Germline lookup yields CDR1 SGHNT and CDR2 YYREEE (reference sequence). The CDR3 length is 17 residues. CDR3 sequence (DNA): TGTGCCAGCAGCTTGGCCTTGCGGGGGGGAGTCGCAGATACGCAGTATTTT. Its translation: CASSLALRGGVADTQYF.

The CDR3 sequence is CASSQELGLSADTQYF. CDR3 coding DNA: TGTGCCAGCAGCCAAGAACTGGGGCTAAGCGCAGATACGCAGTATTTT. The J gene is TRBJ2-3, the V gene TRBV4-2, with D possibly TRBD1 on 5 matching bases. V gave up 0 bases and J gave up 4 bases, with 14 bases separating them. Germline CDR1 LGHNA, CDR2 YNFKEQ. The CDR3 loop spans 16 amino acids.

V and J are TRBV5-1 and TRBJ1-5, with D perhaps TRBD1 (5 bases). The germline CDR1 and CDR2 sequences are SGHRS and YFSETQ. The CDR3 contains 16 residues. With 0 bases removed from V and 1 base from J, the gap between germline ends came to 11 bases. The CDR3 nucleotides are TGCGCCAGCAGCTTGGCGGAGGGGAAAAGCAATCAGCCCCAGCATTTT. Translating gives CASSLAEGKSNQPQHF.

The CDR3 bases are TGTGCCAGCAGTTCTCCAGTGACAGGGGGAATTAACACCGGGGAGCTGTTTTTT. Its protein product is CASSSPVTGGINTGELFF. The chain links TRBV2 to TRBJ2-2; TRBD1 matches 9 bases. V shed 5 bases and J 2 bases; nucleotides not matched to a gene: 12. Germline V gene data show CDR1 as SNHLY and CDR2 as FYNNEI. The length of the CDR3 is 18 residues.

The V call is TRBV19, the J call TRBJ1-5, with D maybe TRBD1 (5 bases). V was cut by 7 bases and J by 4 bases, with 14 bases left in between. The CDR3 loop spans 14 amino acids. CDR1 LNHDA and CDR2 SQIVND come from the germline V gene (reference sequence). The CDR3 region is CASNGAGVNQPQHF. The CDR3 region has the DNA TGTGCCAGTAATGGGGCAGGAGTGAATCAGCCCCAGCATTTT.

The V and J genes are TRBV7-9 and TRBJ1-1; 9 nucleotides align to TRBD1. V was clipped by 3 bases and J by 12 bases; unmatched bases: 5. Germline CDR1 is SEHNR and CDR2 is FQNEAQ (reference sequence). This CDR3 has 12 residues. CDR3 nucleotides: TGTGCCAGCAGCTTGGAGACAGGGGGTACTTTCTTT. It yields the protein CASSLETGGTFF.

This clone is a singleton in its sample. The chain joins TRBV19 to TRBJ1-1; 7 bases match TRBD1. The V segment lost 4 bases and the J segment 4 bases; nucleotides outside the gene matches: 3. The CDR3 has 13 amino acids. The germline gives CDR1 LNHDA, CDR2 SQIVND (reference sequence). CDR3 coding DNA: TGTGCCAGTAGTAACCGACAGGGCACTGAAGCTTTCTTT. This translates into CASSNRQGTEAFF.

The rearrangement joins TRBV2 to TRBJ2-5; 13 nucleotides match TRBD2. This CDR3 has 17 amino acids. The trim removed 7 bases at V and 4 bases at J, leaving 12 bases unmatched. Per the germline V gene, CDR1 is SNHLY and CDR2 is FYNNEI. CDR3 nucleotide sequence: TGTGCCAGCAACTTCCACGGGACTAGCGGGATCCGAGAGACCCAGTACTTC. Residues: CASNFHGTSGIRETQYF.

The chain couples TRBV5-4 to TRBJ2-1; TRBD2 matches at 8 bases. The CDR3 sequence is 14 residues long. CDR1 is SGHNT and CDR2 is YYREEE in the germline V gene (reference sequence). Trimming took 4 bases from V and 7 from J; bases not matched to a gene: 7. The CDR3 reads CASSDREGRNEQFF. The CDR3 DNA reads TGTGCCAGCAGCGACCGGGAGGGAAGAAATGAGCAGTTCTTC.

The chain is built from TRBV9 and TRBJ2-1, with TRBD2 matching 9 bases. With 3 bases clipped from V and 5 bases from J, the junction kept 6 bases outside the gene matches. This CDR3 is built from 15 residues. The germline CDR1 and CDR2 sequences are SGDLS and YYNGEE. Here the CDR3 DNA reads TGTGCCAGCAGCGCGCTAGCGGGAAGGAACAATGAGCAGTTCTTC. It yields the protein CASSALAGRNNEQFF.